The present T cell receptor beta chain was sequenced within a study of blood T cell repertoires in COVID-19. Unmatched junction bases numbered 1, after V lost 4 bases and J lost 0 bases. The germline gives CDR1 SGHRS, CDR2 YFSETQ. The CDR3 consists of 14 residues. Libraries were prepared by immunoSEQ multiplex PCR; TCRdb keeps only in-frame clonotypes and omits some of them. The data hold under 200,000 clones, with around four fifths observed a single time. The rearrangement uses TRBV5-1 and TRBJ2-3, with 8 bases lining up with TRBD2. The sequenced material came from peripheral blood. The receptor comes from a woman aged 65 to 85 who had recovered from COVID-19. CDR3 amino acids: CASSTSGSTDTQYF. The CDR3 bases are TGCGCCAGCAGCACTAGCGGTAGCACAGATACGCAGTATTTT. The full variable domain, in which reference TRBV5-1 and TRBJ2-3 provide the parts outside the CDR3, is KAGVTQTPRYLIKTRGQQVTLSCSPISGHRSVSWYQQTPGQGLQFLFEYFSETQRNKGNFPGRFSGRQFSNSRSEMNVSTLELGDSALYLCASSTSGSTDTQYFGPGTRLTVL.